This entry lists 2 T cell receptor beta chains sequenced from one sample in a study of T cells after yellow fever vaccination. TCRdb re-called the 5' RACE reads with MiXCR, one entry per CDR3 protein. The sample includes hundreds of thousands of distinct CDR3 sequences, 21% of them seen just once. Sample: PBMCs, taken approximately 22 days after the first yellow fever vaccination. The source is a man aged 18 to 29 who received the YFV17D yellow fever vaccine.

This clonotype was counted only a few times. The rearrangement links TRBV19 to TRBJ2-6; tentative D call: TRBD1 (5 bases). The CDR3 has 17 residues. Germline CDR1 LNHDA, CDR2 SQIVND (reference sequence). Trimming removed 3 bases at V and 3 bases at J, with 15 bases between. The CDR3 loop reads CASSIPRVDLGANVLTF. The CDR3 DNA reads as TGTGCCAGTAGTATCCCCAGGGTAGACCTTGGGGCCAACGTCCTGACTTTC.

CDR3 nucleotides: TGCGCCAGCAGCTTGTTGTTGAGAACTGAAGCTTTCTTT. Protein: CASSLLLRTEAFF. The chain is built from TRBV5-1 and TRBJ1-1; D not certain. V lost 1 base and J 5 bases, leaving 9 bases between the germline ends. This CDR3 comprises 13 residues. Per germline, CDR1 SGHRS and CDR2 YFSETQ.